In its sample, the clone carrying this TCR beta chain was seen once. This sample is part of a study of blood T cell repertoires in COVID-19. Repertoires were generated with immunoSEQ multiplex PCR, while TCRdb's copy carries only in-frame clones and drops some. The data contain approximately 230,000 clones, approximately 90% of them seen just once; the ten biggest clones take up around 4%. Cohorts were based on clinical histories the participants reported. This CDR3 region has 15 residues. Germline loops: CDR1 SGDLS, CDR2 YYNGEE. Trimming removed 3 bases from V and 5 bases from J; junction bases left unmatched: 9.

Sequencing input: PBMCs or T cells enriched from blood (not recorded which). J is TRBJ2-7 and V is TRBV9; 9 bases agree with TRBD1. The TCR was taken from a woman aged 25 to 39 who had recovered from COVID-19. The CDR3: CASSGDRVGRNEQYF. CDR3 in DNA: TGTGCCAGCAGCGGGGACAGGGTCGGTCGTAACGAGCAGTACTTC.